Listed here are 10 T cell receptor beta chains from one sample, sequenced in a study of cytomegalovirus exposure and HLA in healthy donors. TCRdb keeps only in-frame clones here, not all; method: immunoSEQ multiplex PCR. The sample contains 200,000 to 300,000 clones, roughly 87% of which appear only once. The sample taken for sequencing was PBMCs. All receptors derive from a young man in good health and CMV-seropositive.

The CDR3 bases are TGTGCCAGCAGTTTAAGAGAGTTTAGTGAGCAGTTCTTC. Protein: CASSLREFSEQFF. The rearrangement uses TRBV27 and TRBJ2-1; D ambiguous. The V and J ends lost 2 bases and 9 bases respectively, with 11 bases between them. CDR1 and CDR2 (germline): MNHEY, SMNVEV (reference sequence). This CDR3 contains 13 residues.

The chain uses TRBV5-1 and TRBJ2-3; D may be TRBD1 or TRBD2 (5 bases each). The CDR3 has 17 amino acids. CDR1 SGHRS and CDR2 YFSETQ come from the germline V gene. Between the trimmed V and J ends, which lost 5 bases and 0 bases, there was a span of 19 bases. As DNA, the CDR3 is TGCGCCAGCAGAGTGGGGCAGGGAGACCTTAGCACAGATACGCAGTATTTT. This translates into CASRVGQGDLSTDTQYF.

This clone was counted once. The chain carries TRBV4-3 and TRBJ2-7, with D tentatively TRBD2 (5 bases). Trimming took 4 bases from V and 6 from J, leaving 13 bases between them. This CDR3 comprises 13 residues. The germline gives CDR1 LGHNA, CDR2 YSLEER. The chain's CDR3 is CASSRREGSEQYF. The CDR3 DNA follows: TGCGCCAGCAGCCGACGCGAAGGGAGCGAGCAGTACTTC.

Details on this clone: Additional DNA sequences in this sample encode the identical CDR3. The chain recombines TRBV30 with TRBJ2-7; TRBD1 is a possible D gene (5 bases). The CDR3 extends over 14 amino acids. Germline values: CDR1 GTSNPN, CDR2 SVGIG (reference sequence). Trimming left V 0 bases short and J 1 base short, with 10 bases between. CDR3 amino acids: CAWSVGAGSYEQYF. CDR3 in DNA: TGTGCCTGGAGTGTAGGGGCCGGATCCTACGAGCAGTACTTC.

The chain combines TRBV7-9 with TRBJ2-1; D is possibly TRBD2 (6 bases). CDR1 and CDR2 from the germline V gene are SEHNR and FQNEAQ (reference sequence). This CDR3 region has 14 residues. V lost 8 bases and J lost 8, with 19 bases in between. As DNA, the CDR3 is TGTGCCAGCCTGACGGGACTGCGAATCGATGAGCAGTTCTTC. It codes for CASLTGLRIDEQFF. The whole variable domain, filled in from reference TRBV7-9 and TRBJ2-1, reads DTGVSQNPRHKITKRGQNVTFRCDPISEHNRLYWYRQTLGQGPEFLTYFQNEAQLEKSRLLSDRFSAERPKGSFSTLEIQRTEQGDSAMYLCASLTGLRIDEQFFGPGTRLTVL.

The gene calls are TRBV27 and TRBJ2-2, with 7 bases fitting TRBD2. Losses at the gene ends were 8 bases for V and 2 bases for J; bases not matched to a gene: 8. Germline V gene data show CDR1 as MNHEY and CDR2 as SMNVEV (reference sequence). The CDR3 runs 15 residues. The CDR3 region is CASARLAANTGELFF. CDR3 nucleotide sequence: TGTGCCAGCGCCCGCCTAGCGGCCAACACCGGGGAGCTGTTTTTT.

The V call is TRBV27, the J call TRBJ2-7, with 8 bases identical to TRBD1. V shed 5 bases and J 5 bases; nucleotides not matched to a gene: 2. Germline CDR1 reads MNHEY; CDR2 reads SMNVEV (reference sequence). The CDR3 contains 12 residues. CDR3 in amino acids: CASSPQGDEQYF. For the CDR3, the DNA is TGTGCCAGCAGTCCACAGGGGGACGAGCAGTACTTC.

This chain uses TRBV9 with TRBJ2-1, with 11 bases aligning to TRBD2. The CDR3 covers 15 residues. Germline loops: CDR1 SGDLS, CDR2 YYNGEE. J lost 3 bases, V lost 3 bases, and 2 bases had no gene match. The DNA of the CDR3 is TGTGCCAGCAGCGCCGGGACTAGCGGCTACAATGAGCAGTTCTTC. Protein: CASSAGTSGYNEQFF.

V gene TRBV14 combines with J gene TRBJ2-1; D gene ambiguous. CDR3 length: 14 residues. V was pared by 1 base and J by 4 bases, with 8 bases between. CDR1 and CDR2 from the germline V gene are SGHDN and FVKESK. Here the CDR3 DNA reads TGTGCCAGCAGCCAAGTGGTGTCATACAATGAGCAGTTCTTC. Protein sequence: CASSQVVSYNEQFF.

The chain links TRBV7-9 to TRBJ2-1; no definite D call. Trimming shortened V by 0 bases and J by 8 bases, and 5 bases separated the two germline ends. The germline CDR1 and CDR2 sequences are SEHNR and FQNEAQ (reference sequence). This CDR3 contains 12 residues. Written as DNA, the CDR3 is TGTGCCAGCAGCTTAGCTTTGTATGAGCAGTTCTTC. Its protein is CASSLALYEQFF.